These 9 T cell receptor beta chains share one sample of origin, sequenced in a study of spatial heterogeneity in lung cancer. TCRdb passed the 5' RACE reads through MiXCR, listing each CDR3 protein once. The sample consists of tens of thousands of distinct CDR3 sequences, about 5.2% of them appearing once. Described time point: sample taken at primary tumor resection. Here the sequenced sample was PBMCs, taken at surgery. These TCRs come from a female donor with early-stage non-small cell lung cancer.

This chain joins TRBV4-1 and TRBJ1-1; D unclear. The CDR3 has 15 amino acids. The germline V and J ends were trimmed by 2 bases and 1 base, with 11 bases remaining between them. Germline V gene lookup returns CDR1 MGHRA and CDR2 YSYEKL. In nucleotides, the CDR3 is TGCGCCAGCAGCCAACCCTGGGGTACGAACACTGAAGCTTTCTTT. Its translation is CASSQPWGTNTEAFF.

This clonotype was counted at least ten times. The CDR3 DNA is TGTGCCAGCAGTTCCGGACAGGGGGCCGCAGATACGCAGTATTTT. It codes for CASSSGQGAADTQYF. This chain joins TRBV12-3 or TRBV12-4 and TRBJ2-3; 11 positions match TRBD1. The CDR3 totals 15 residues. J gave up 4 bases and V 4 bases, and 4 bases lay outside the gene matches.

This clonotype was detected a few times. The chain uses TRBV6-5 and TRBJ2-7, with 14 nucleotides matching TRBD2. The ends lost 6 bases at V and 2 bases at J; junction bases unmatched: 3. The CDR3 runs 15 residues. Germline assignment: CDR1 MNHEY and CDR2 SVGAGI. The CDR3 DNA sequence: TGTGCCAGCAGCCGGACTAGCGGGGGGACCTACGAGCAGTACTTC. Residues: CASSRTSGGTYEQYF.

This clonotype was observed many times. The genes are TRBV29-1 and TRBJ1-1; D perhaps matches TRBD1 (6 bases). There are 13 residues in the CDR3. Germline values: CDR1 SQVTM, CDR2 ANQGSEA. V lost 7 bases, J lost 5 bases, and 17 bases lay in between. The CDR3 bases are TGCAGCGGAGAAACAGGGCCTGGGACTGAAGCTTTCTTT. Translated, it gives CSGETGPGTEAFF.

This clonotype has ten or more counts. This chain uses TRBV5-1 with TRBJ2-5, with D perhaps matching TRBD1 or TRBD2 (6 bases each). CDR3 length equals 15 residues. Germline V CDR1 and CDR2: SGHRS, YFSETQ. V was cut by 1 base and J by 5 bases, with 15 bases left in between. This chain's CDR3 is CASSLNGGGTETQYF. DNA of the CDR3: TGCGCCAGCAGCTTGAATGGAGGGGGTACCGAGACCCAGTACTTC.

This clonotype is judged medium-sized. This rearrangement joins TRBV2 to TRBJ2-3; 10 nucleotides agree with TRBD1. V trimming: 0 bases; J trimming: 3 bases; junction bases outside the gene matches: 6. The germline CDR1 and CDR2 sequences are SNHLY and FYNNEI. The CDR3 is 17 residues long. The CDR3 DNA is TGTGCCAGCAGTGAAGCCATTGCGGGACAGGGGACAGATACGCAGTATTTT. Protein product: CASSEAIAGQGTDTQYF.

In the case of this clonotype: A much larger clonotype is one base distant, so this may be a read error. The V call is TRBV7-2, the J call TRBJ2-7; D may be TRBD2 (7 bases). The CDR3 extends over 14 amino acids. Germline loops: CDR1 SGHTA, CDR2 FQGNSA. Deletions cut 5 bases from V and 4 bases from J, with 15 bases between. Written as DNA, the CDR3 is TGTACCAGCAGCCTAACGGGGGGCGCGTACGAGCAGTACTTC. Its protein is CTSSLTGGAYEQYF.

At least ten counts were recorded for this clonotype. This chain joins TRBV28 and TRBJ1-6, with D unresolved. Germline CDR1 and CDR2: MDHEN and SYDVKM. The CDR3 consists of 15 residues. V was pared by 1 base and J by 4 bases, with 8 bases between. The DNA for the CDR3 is TGTGCCAGCAGTTTATACAGTACTTATAATTCACCCCTCCACTTT. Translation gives CASSLYSTYNSPLHF.

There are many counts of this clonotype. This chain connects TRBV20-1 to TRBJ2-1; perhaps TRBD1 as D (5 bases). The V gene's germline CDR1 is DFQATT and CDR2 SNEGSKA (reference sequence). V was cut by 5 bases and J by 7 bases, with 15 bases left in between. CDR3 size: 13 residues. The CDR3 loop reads CSAADQGFNEQFF. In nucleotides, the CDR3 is TGCAGTGCTGCGGACCAGGGTTTTAATGAGCAGTTCTTC.